Listed here are 18 T cell receptor beta chains from one sample, sequenced in a study of blood T cell repertoires in COVID-19. Produced via immunoSEQ multiplex PCR; TCRdb's table is partial and in-frame only. In the table there are about 130,000 clones, approximately 90% of which are singletons. The sample consisted of peripheral blood. The origin of the receptors is a man aged 60 to 75 with COVID-19, enrolled during active disease.

V and J are TRBV9 and TRBJ1-5; D remains ambiguous. Germline V lookup: CDR1 SGDLS, CDR2 YYNGEE. The CDR3 sequence is 15 residues long. With 0 bases removed from V and 0 bases from J, the gap between germline ends came to 7 bases. In nucleotides, the CDR3 is TGTGCCAGCAGCGTAGGGCAGTATAGCAATCAGCCCCAGCATTTT. Its protein product is CASSVGQYSNQPQHF. Full variable domain (missing parts from reference TRBV9 and TRBJ1-5): DSGVTQTPKHLITATGQRVTLRCSPRSGDLSVYWYQQSLDQGLQFLIQYYNGEERAKGNILERFSAQQFPDLHSELNLSSLELGDSALYFCASSVGQYSNQPQHFGDGTRLSIL.

This rearrangement joins TRBV7-8 to TRBJ1-4; D not certain. Trimming shortened V by 4 bases and J by 7 bases, and 19 bases separated the two germline ends. The CDR3 is 16 amino acids. Germline CDR1 is SGHVS and CDR2 is FQNEAQ. The CDR3 DNA sequence: TGTGCCAGCAGCTCCGTAGGTCTAGGGAGTCGTGAAAAACTGTTTTTT. Protein sequence: CASSSVGLGSREKLFF.

Only one count was recorded for this clone. The chain has TRBV5-6 and TRBJ2-2; D is possibly TRBD1 (5 bases). CDR1 is SGHDT and CDR2 is YYEEEE in the germline V gene. This CDR3 is built from 15 residues. Trimming removed 1 base from V and 1 base from J, with 8 bases in between. CDR3 coding DNA: TGTGCCAGCAGCTTGACAGGAGTGAACACCGGGGAGCTGTTTTTT. Translating it yields CASSLTGVNTGELFF. The variable domain in full, with the rest retrieved from reference TRBV5-6 and TRBJ2-2, is DAGVTQSPTHLIKTRGQQVTLRCSPKSGHDTVSWYQQALGQGPQFIFQYYEEEERQRGNFPDRFSGHQFPNYSSELNVNALLLGDSALYLCASSLTGVNTGELFFGEGSRLTVL.

The rearrangement uses TRBV2 and TRBJ1-1; D unclear. Trimming pared 5 bases from V and 10 bases from J, leaving 8 bases between. The CDR3 covers 10 residues. Germline CDR1 is SNHLY and CDR2 is FYNNEI. CDR3 sequence: CASSQTAAFF. In DNA, the CDR3 is TGTGCCAGCAGTCAAACAGCAGCTTTCTTT.

The genes are TRBV30 and TRBJ1-1, with D perhaps TRBD1 (6 bases). CDR1 is GTSNPN and CDR2 is SVGIG in the germline V gene (reference sequence). Trimming removed 0 bases at V and 0 bases at J, with 11 bases between. This CDR3 spans 15 amino acids. CDR3 coding DNA: TGTGCCTGGAGTGTCGGGGGGACAATGAACACTGAAGCTTTCTTT. Translation: CAWSVGGTMNTEAFF.

The CDR3 bases are TGTGCCAGCAGCGCCGACAGGGACAATCAGCCCCAGCATTTT. Protein: CASSADRDNQPQHF. The chain is built from TRBV2 and TRBJ1-5, with 7 bases identical to TRBD1. Germline CDR1 reads SNHLY; CDR2 reads FYNNEI. The CDR3 length is 14 residues. The ends lost 6 bases at V and 3 bases at J; junction bases unmatched: 5.

The chain joins TRBV19 to TRBJ1-2, with D perhaps matching TRBD1 (5 bases). Trimming left V 7 bases short and J 6 bases short, with 15 bases between. This CDR3 comprises 13 residues. From germline, CDR1 is LNHDA and CDR2 SQIVND (reference sequence). The DNA of the CDR3 is TGTGCCAGTACAAAGCAGGGCCTTGATGGCTACACCTTC. Protein sequence: CASTKQGLDGYTF.

The rearrangement links TRBV6-2 or TRBV6-3 to TRBJ2-5, with TRBD2 matching 8 bases. V dropped 5 bases and J dropped 2; count of bases not matched to a gene: 10. The CDR3 has 16 residues. Germline CDR1 is MNHEY and CDR2 is SVGEGT. CDR3: CASSTGTRQYQETQYF. The CDR3, as DNA: TGTGCCAGCAGTACCGGGACTAGACAATATCAAGAGACCCAGTACTTC.

This sequence joins TRBV6-4 and TRBJ2-3, with D maybe TRBD2 (6 bases). Trimming cost V 5 bases and J 0 bases, with 15 bases left between them. Germline-derived CDR1 and CDR2 are MRHNA and SNTAGT. The CDR3 is made up of 16 amino acids. CDR3 bases: TGTGCCAGCAGTCTATCCCCGGGACTTAGCACAGATACGCAGTATTTT. Protein sequence: CASSLSPGLSTDTQYF.

V and J are TRBV9 and TRBJ1-2; D gene unclear. Germline values: CDR1 SGDLS, CDR2 YYNGEE. The CDR3 is 13 residues long. The V gene lost 0 bases and the J gene lost 7 bases, with 10 bases spanning the gap. The CDR3 is CASSVAPSGGYTF. The CDR3 coding sequence is TGTGCCAGCAGCGTAGCACCTAGTGGTGGCTACACCTTC.

The chain couples TRBV7-3 to TRBJ1-1; 7 bases map to TRBD1. The length of the CDR3 is 16 residues. After removal of 5 bases from V and 1 base from J, the junction contained 10 bases not matched to a gene. Germline-derived CDR1 and CDR2 are SGHTA and FQGTGA. This CDR3 reads CASSPGSAGGNTEAFF. As DNA, the CDR3 is TGTGCCAGCAGCCCAGGGTCTGCAGGGGGGAACACTGAAGCTTTCTTT. The entire variable domain, with the rest obtained from reference TRBV7-3 and TRBJ1-1, is as follows: GAGVSQTPSNKVTEKGKYVELRCDPISGHTALYWYRQSLGQGPEFLIYFQGTGAADDSGLPNDRFFAVRPEGSVSTLKIQRTERGDSAVYLCASSPGSAGGNTEAFFGQGTRLTVV.

The chain is built from TRBV19 and TRBJ1-1; D might be TRBD1 (6 bases). The CDR3 length is 15 residues. Trimming took off 5 bases at V and 1 base at J, with 14 bases between the two ends. Germline CDR1 reads LNHDA; CDR2 reads SQIVND (reference sequence). This CDR3 reads CASSLGQYTNTEAFF. The CDR3 nucleotides are TGTGCCAGTAGTCTAGGACAGTATACGAACACTGAAGCTTTCTTT.

The rearrangement joins TRBV5-1 to TRBJ2-2, with D perhaps matching TRBD2 (5 bases). Germline loops: CDR1 SGHRS, CDR2 YFSETQ. The V and J ends lost 0 bases and 4 bases respectively, with 13 bases between them. The CDR3 is made up of 16 amino acids. The CDR3 sequence is CASSLEVALPTGELFF. CDR3 sequence (DNA): TGCGCCAGCAGCTTGGAGGTAGCGCTACCCACCGGGGAGCTGTTTTTT.

The chain combines TRBV11-2 with TRBJ2-1; 15 bases are a match to TRBD2. The CDR3 is made up of 17 amino acids. The V gene's germline CDR1 is SGHAT and CDR2 FQNNGV. The V segment lost 2 bases and the J segment 7 bases; nucleotides outside the gene matches: 6. CDR3 nucleotide sequence: TGTGCCAGCAGCTTAACGAGGACTAGCGGGGGGGCGAATGAGCAGTTCTTC. Amino acids: CASSLTRTSGGANEQFF.

This CDR3 is CASYEGGWHGYTF. CDR3 in DNA: TGTGCCAGTTATGAAGGGGGCTGGCATGGCTACACCTTC. The chain is built from TRBV19 and TRBJ1-2; 7 bases align to TRBD1. The CDR3 spans 13 residues. From germline, CDR1 is LNHDA and CDR2 SQIVND (reference sequence). The ends lost 8 bases at V and 6 bases at J; junction bases unmatched: 9.

The gene calls are TRBV3-1 (or the pseudogene TRBV3-2) and TRBJ1-5; 9 bases agree with TRBD1. V lost 2 bases, J lost 0 bases, and 8 bases stayed unmatched. Germline V lookup: CDR1 LGHDT, CDR2 YNNKEL (reference sequence). The CDR3 is 18 residues long. CDR3 sequence (DNA): TGTGCCAGCAGCCAACGGGACAGGGACCTCTATAGCAATCAGCCCCAGCATTTT. Its protein is CASSQRDRDLYSNQPQHF.

The CDR3 sequence is CASSIPLGQGKNYGYTF. The CDR3, as DNA: TGTGCCAGTAGTATTCCACTAGGACAGGGAAAAAACTATGGCTACACCTTC. This chain joins TRBV19 and TRBJ1-2; 8 bases match TRBD1. Germline V gene sequence: CDR1 LNHDA, CDR2 SQIVND (reference sequence). The CDR3 runs 17 residues. The trim removed 3 bases at V and 2 bases at J, leaving 11 bases unmatched.

V gene TRBV28 combines with J gene TRBJ1-1, with 8 bases that match TRBD1. Trimming took 4 bases from V and 12 from J; bases not matched to a gene: 7. This CDR3 comprises 12 residues. Germline V gene lookup returns CDR1 MDHEN and CDR2 SYDVKM. The CDR3 DNA follows: TGTGCCAGCAGTTCAGGGGGCGGTCAAACTTTCTTT. Its protein product is CASSSGGGQTFF.